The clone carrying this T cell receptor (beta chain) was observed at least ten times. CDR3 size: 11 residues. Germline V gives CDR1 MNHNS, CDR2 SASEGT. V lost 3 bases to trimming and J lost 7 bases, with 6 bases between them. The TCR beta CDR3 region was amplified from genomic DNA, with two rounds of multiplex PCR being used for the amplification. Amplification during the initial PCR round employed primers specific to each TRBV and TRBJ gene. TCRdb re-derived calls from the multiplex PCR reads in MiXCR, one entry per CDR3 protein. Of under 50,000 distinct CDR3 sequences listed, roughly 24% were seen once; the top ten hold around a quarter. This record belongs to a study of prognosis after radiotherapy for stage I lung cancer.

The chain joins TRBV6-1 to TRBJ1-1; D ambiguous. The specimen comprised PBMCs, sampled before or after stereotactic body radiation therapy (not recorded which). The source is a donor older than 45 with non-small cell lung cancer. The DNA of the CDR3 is TGTGCCAGCAGTGATTTCGGTGAAGCTTTCTTT. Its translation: CASSDFGEAFF.